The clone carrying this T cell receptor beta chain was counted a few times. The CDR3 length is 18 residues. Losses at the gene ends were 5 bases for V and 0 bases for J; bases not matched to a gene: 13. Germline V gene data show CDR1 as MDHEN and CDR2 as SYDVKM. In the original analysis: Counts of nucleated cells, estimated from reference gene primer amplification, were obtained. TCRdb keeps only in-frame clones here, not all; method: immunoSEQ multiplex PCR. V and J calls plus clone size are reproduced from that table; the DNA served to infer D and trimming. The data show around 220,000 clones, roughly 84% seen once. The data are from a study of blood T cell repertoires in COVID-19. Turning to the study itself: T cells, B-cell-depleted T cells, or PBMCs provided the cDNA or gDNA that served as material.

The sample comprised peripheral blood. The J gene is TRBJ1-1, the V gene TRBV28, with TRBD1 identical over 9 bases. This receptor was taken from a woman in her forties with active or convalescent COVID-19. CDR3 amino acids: CASSGAWDRETMNTEAFF. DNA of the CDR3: TGTGCCAGCAGTGGAGCATGGGACAGGGAGACAATGAACACTGAAGCTTTCTTT.